Listed below are T cell receptor beta chains from one sample, sequenced in a study of blood T cells in healthy people across ages. One entry per CDR3 protein results from TCRdb running MiXCR on the 5' RACE reads. The sample shows fewer than 900,000 distinct CDR3 sequences, about 36% of them seen only once. Sequenced material: blood. The source is a man aged 18 to 30 in good health. CDR3s include the opening cysteine and the closing phenylalanine or tryptophan. The D gene is left open where the match is weak. Clone size is shown for a subset of rows, as once, few, many or a class of expanded clone.

clone_size	d_call	v_call	j_call	cdr3_aa	cdr3_nt
.	.	TRBV7-2	TRBJ2-5	CASSLSGTLETQYF	TGTGCCAGCAGCTTATCAGGGACGCTAGAGACCCAGTACTTC
many	.	TRBV4-3	TRBJ2-5	CASSQDLPQETQYF	TGCGCCAGCAGCCAAGATCTGCCTCAAGAGACCCAGTACTTC
once	.	TRBV29-1	TRBJ1-5	CSVAGTYNQPQHF	TGCAGCGTGGCCGGGACATACAATCAGCCCCAGCATTTT
few	.	TRBV18	TRBJ2-1	CASSPPESTGNEQFF	TGTGCCAGCTCACCACCGGAGTCTACCGGCAATGAGCAGTTCTTC
few	.	TRBV7-9	TRBJ1-1	CASSFTRAGTEAFF	TGTGCCAGCAGCTTCACCAGGGCTGGCACTGAAGCTTTCTTT
many	.	TRBV7-2	TRBJ2-3	CASSLSGRDTQYF	TGTGCCAGCAGCTTGTCCGGGAGAGATACGCAGTATTTT
many	.	TRBV5-1	TRBJ2-5	CASSLGTVEQETQYF	TGCGCCAGCAGCTTGGGGACAGTCGAGCAAGAGACCCAGTACTTC
.	.	TRBV7-2	TRBJ1-6	CASSLREGRPTYNSPLHF	TGTGCCAGCAGCTTAAGGGAGGGCAGGCCGACCTATAATTCACCCCTCCACTTT
many	.	TRBV7-9	TRBJ2-7	CAVLGGYEQYF	TGTGCCGTCCTGGGGGGCTACGAGCAGTACTTC
.	TRBD1	TRBV5-6	TRBJ2-7	CASTSRRTGRYEQYF	TGTGCCAGCACCTCACGGAGGACAGGGAGGTACGAGCAGTACTTC
.	TRBD2	TRBV20-1	TRBJ2-7	CRARGGYEQYF	TGCAGGGCCCGGGGGGGGTACGAGCAGTACTTC
few	.	TRBV6-2/TRBV6-3	TRBJ2-7	CASSYSGRGDYEQYF	TGTGCCAGCAGTTACTCGGGGCGGGGAGACTACGAGCAGTACTTC
.	.	TRBV6-5	TRBJ2-5	CASSSRRRTQETQYF	TGTGCCAGCAGTTCAAGACGTAGAACCCAAGAGACCCAGTACTTC
.	.	TRBV7-9	TRBJ2-7	CASSFPGDPYEQYF	TGTGCCAGCAGCTTCCCAGGGGACCCCTACGAGCAGTACTTC
.	.	TRBV12-3/TRBV12-4	TRBJ1-1	CASSLSSGTLGAFF	TGTGCCAGCAGTTTAAGTAGCGGGACCCTCGGAGCTTTCTTT
.	.	TRBV6-2/TRBV6-3	TRBJ2-5	CASNQGGDPHNEQYF	TGTGCCAGCAACCAAGGGGGGGATCCCCACAATGAGCAGTACTTC
.	.	TRBV7-2	TRBJ1-2	CASSSQTGAYGYTF	TGTGCCAGCAGCTCGCAGACAGGAGCCTATGGCTACACCTTC
.	.	TRBV6-6	TRBJ1-4	CASSYLGAGNEKLFF	TGTGCCAGCAGTTACCTCGGGGCAGGGAATGAAAAACTGTTTTTT
.	TRBD2	TRBV5-4	TRBJ2-1	CAGSLLAGGYNEQFF	TGTGCCGGCAGCCTACTAGCGGGGGGGTACAATGAGCAGTTCTTC
few	TRBD2	TRBV4-2	TRBJ2-1	CASSQRGLAYYNEQFF	TGTGCCAGCAGCCAGAGGGGACTAGCTTACTACAATGAGCAGTTCTTC
.	.	TRBV30	TRBJ2-7	CAWAESSYEQYF	TGTGCCTGGGCAGAGAGCTCCTACGAGCAGTACTTC
few	.	TRBV9	TRBJ1-2	CASSPGTVQLYGYTF	TGTGCCAGCAGCCCGGGCACGGTACAGCTCTATGGCTACACCTTC
few	.	TRBV4-3	TRBJ2-7	CASSQAVRGRYEQYF	TGCGCCAGCAGCCAGGCCGTAAGGGGCAGATACGAGCAGTACTTC
.	.	TRBV6-2/TRBV6-3	TRBJ2-5	CASSLRQTQYF	TGTGCCAGCAGCCTCCGGCAGACCCAGTACTTC
once	.	TRBV20-1	TRBJ1-1	CSATQGGGRTEAFF	TGCAGTGCTACTCAAGGGGGGGGACGGACTGAAGCTTTCTTT
few	.	TRBV6-5	TRBJ2-7	CASSLTVAYEQYF	TGTGCCAGCAGTCTGACCGTAGCCTACGAGCAGTACTTC
few	.	TRBV29-1	TRBJ2-1	CSVDFRAGQFF	TGCAGCGTTGATTTCAGAGCGGGTCAGTTCTTC
.	TRBD1	TRBV5-1	TRBJ2-3	CASSPPDRGQDTQYF	TGCGCCAGCAGCCCCCCTGACAGGGGGCAAGATACGCAGTATTTT
.	.	TRBV6-2/TRBV6-3	TRBJ2-1	CATTMLEHHEQFF	TGTGCCACCACTATGTTGGAGCACCATGAGCAGTTCTTC
few	.	TRBV20-1	TRBJ1-2	CSASDGGSPYGYTF	TGCAGTGCTAGCGATGGGGGAAGTCCCTATGGCTACACCTTC
.	.	TRBV21-1	TRBJ2-6	CASSKAPFDRSGANVLTF	TGTGCCAGCAGCAAGGCGCCCTTCGACCGCTCTGGGGCCAACGTCCTGACTTTC
few	.	TRBV2	TRBJ2-5	CASSDYEGAKTQYF	TGTGCCAGCAGTGATTACGAAGGGGCTAAGACCCAGTACTTC
few	TRBD1	TRBV6-2/TRBV6-3	TRBJ2-7	CASSYGQGASYEQYF	TGTGCCAGCAGTTACGGCCAGGGGGCTTCCTACGAGCAGTACTTC
few	.	TRBV5-1	TRBJ2-5	CASSFPTQETQYF	TGCGCCAGCAGCTTCCCAACCCAAGAGACCCAGTACTTC
many	.	TRBV20-1	TRBJ2-1	CSAKTGRGYNEQFF	TGCAGTGCTAAAACAGGGAGGGGGTACAATGAGCAGTTCTTC
.	.	TRBV6-5	TRBJ1-2	CASSQGLAYGYTF	TGTGCCAGCAGTCAAGGACTTGCCTATGGCTACACCTTC
.	TRBD2	TRBV6-5	TRBJ2-7	CASSYWISGGSSYNEQYF	TGTGCCAGCAGTTATTGGATTAGCGGGGGGAGCTCCTACAATGAGCAGTACTTC
.	.	TRBV3-1	TRBJ2-7	CASSQYGAGVGYEQYF	TGTGCCAGCAGCCAATATGGGGCAGGGGTAGGCTACGAGCAGTACTTC
.	.	TRBV4-3	TRBJ1-3	CASSQVAVSGNTIYF	TGCGCCAGCAGCCAAGTGGCCGTCTCTGGAAACACCATATATTTT
few	.	TRBV7-2	TRBJ1-6	CASSLWGRGRVDNSPLHF	TGTGCCAGCAGCTTATGGGGGCGGGGGAGGGTGGATAATTCACCCCTCCACTTT
.	.	TRBV7-9	TRBJ2-5	CASSTNYRVSETQYF	TGTGCCAGCAGCACAAACTATAGGGTTTCGGAGACCCAGTACTTC
few	.	TRBV4-3	TRBJ2-3	CASSHRRDWGQNTQYF	TGCGCCAGCAGCCACCGCCGGGACTGGGGTCAGAATACGCAGTATTTT
once	TRBD2	TRBV20-1	TRBJ2-5	CSARDPTSGGQGTQYF	TGCAGTGCTAGAGATCCGACTAGCGGGGGGCAAGGGACCCAGTACTTC
few	.	TRBV10-3	TRBJ1-1	CAIIPQGTTEAFF	TGTGCCATCATCCCACAGGGAACCACTGAAGCTTTCTTT
.	.	TRBV5-1	TRBJ1-1	CASSPGLTNTEAFF	TGCGCCAGCAGCCCAGGGTTGACCAACACTGAAGCTTTCTTT
.	.	TRBV20-1	TRBJ2-3	CSARDGSTDTQYF	TGCAGTGCTAGAGATGGTAGCACAGATACGCAGTATTTT
.	TRBD1	TRBV5-1	TRBJ1-1	CASSVGDRGRNTEAFF	TGCGCCAGCAGCGTGGGAGACAGGGGGCGGAACACTGAAGCTTTCTTT
.	.	TRBV2	TRBJ2-7	CASSALGGRAHEQYF	TGTGCCAGCAGTGCATTGGGGGGCAGGGCCCACGAGCAGTACTTC
few	.	TRBV27	TRBJ1-6	CASSLSFRSPLHF	TGTGCCAGCAGTTTATCTTTTAGATCACCCCTCCACTTT
few	.	TRBV9	TRBJ2-7	CASSADTSSYNEQYF	TGTGCCAGCAGCGCCGACACGAGCTCCTACAATGAGCAGTACTTC
few	.	TRBV25-1	TRBJ2-7	CASSEQWSYEQYF	TGTGCCAGCAGTGAACAGTGGTCCTACGAGCAGTACTTC
few	.	TRBV20-1	TRBJ2-7	CRALDGAGPSYNEQYF	TGCAGAGCTCTAGACGGAGCGGGCCCCTCCTACAATGAGCAGTACTTC
many	TRBD2	TRBV11-2	TRBJ2-3	CASSLYLAGTTDTQYF	TGTGCCAGCAGCTTATACCTAGCGGGTACCACAGATACGCAGTATTTT
.	.	TRBV25-1	TRBJ1-2	CASSEDGAQGLYGYTF	TGTGCCAGCAGTGAAGACGGTGCCCAAGGGCTCTATGGCTACACCTTC
.	.	TRBV20-1	TRBJ2-1	CSRLPAMPGHEQFF	TGCAGTCGTTTACCGGCGATGCCGGGTCATGAGCAGTTCTTC
.	TRBD2	TRBV20-1	TRBJ2-5	CSARNSGRAGETQYF	TGCAGTGCTAGAAATAGCGGGAGGGCCGGAGAGACCCAGTACTTC
.	.	TRBV5-6	TRBJ2-7	CASSLENRDYEQYF	TGTGCCAGCAGCTTAGAAAACAGGGACTACGAGCAGTACTTC
.	.	TRBV20-1	TRBJ2-3	CSARDIRQARKSTDTQYF	TGCAGTGCTAGAGATATAAGACAGGCTAGAAAAAGCACAGATACGCAGTATTTT